This T cell receptor (beta chain) was observed in a study of patients and donors after allogeneic stem cell transplantation. CDR1 and CDR2 from the germline V gene are LGHNT and FRNRAP. Trimming removed 2 bases at V and 5 bases at J, with 9 bases between. The CDR3 loop spans 13 amino acids. TCRdb reprocessed the RT-PCR reads via MiXCR and lists one record per CDR3 protein. Of around 160,000 distinct CDR3 sequences in the sample, 30% were seen once. This clonotype came up a few times. The chain combines TRBV12-5 with TRBJ1-1; D is unresolved. This sequence was found in a human donor who was either an allogeneic HSCT recipient or a stem cell or donor lymphocyte infusion donor (not recorded which). It is not recorded whose cells these are; they may come from a transplant donor. Sample: blood, either unsorted or a sorted T cell fraction (not recorded which). This CDR3 reads CASGLQSYTEAFF. The CDR3 nucleotides are TGTGCTAGTGGTTTGCAATCTTATACTGAAGCTTTCTTT.